A selection of T cell receptor beta chains follows, all from one sample in a study of T cells in Graves' hyperthyroidism and ophthalmopathy. TCRdb re-derived calls from the multiplex PCR reads in MiXCR, one entry per CDR3 protein. This sample has a few hundred thousand distinct CDR3 sequences, with more than 15% found just once. The source material was blood. The receptors originated from a woman aged 25 to 45 with Graves' hyperthyroidism. Each CDR3 is given with its conserved first and last residue. Each record gives: D gene, J gene, V gene, clone size, CDR3 protein, CDR3 DNA. The D gene is left open where the match is weak. Expanded clones get a size class; other rows say once, few or many, or leave the size out.

d_gene: NA; j_gene: TRBJ2-7; v_gene: TRBV20-1; abundance: many; CDR3aa: CSARDRDSHNYEQYF; CDR3nt: TGCAGTGCTAGGGACCGGGACTCGCACAACTACGAGCAGTACTTC
d_gene: NA; j_gene: TRBJ2-7; v_gene: TRBV24-1; abundance: many; CDR3aa: CATSDWDSGPNYEQYF; CDR3nt: TGTGCCACCAGTGATTGGGACTCGGGACCAAACTACGAGCAGTACTTC
d_gene: TRBD2; j_gene: TRBJ2-1; v_gene: TRBV11-2; abundance: many; CDR3aa: CASSLDGGSDEQFF; CDR3nt: TGTGCCAGCAGCTTAGACGGCGGGAGCGATGAGCAGTTCTTC
d_gene: NA; j_gene: TRBJ2-2; v_gene: TRBV20-1; abundance: NA; CDR3aa: CSAEGAANTGELFF; CDR3nt: TGCAGTGCTGAGGGCGCCGCGAACACCGGGGAGCTGTTTTTT
d_gene: NA; j_gene: TRBJ1-1; v_gene: TRBV6-6; abundance: many; CDR3aa: CASSYGTNTEAFF; CDR3nt: TGTGCCAGCAGTTACGGGACGAACACTGAAGCTTTCTTT
d_gene: TRBD2; j_gene: TRBJ2-3; v_gene: TRBV5-1; abundance: many; CDR3aa: CASSSRRASGTDTQYF; CDR3nt: TGCGCCAGCAGCTCACGCAGGGCTAGCGGAACAGATACGCAGTATTTT
d_gene: NA; j_gene: TRBJ2-1; v_gene: TRBV11-2; abundance: many; CDR3aa: CASSLVGGDWNEQFF; CDR3nt: TGTGCCAGCAGCTTAGTGGGGGGAGACTGGAATGAGCAGTTCTTC
d_gene: TRBD2; j_gene: TRBJ2-7; v_gene: TRBV20-1; abundance: many; CDR3aa: CSITSGSTYEQYF; CDR3nt: TGCAGCATCACTAGCGGGTCTACCTACGAGCAGTACTTC
d_gene: NA; j_gene: TRBJ1-4; v_gene: TRBV7-9; abundance: NA; CDR3aa: CASSMGATNEKLFF; CDR3nt: TGTGCCAGCAGCATGGGGGCAACTAATGAAAAACTGTTTTTT
d_gene: NA; j_gene: TRBJ2-7; v_gene: TRBV6-1; abundance: many; CDR3aa: CASTREPSYEQYF; CDR3nt: TGTGCCAGCACCAGGGAACCTTCCTACGAGCAGTACTTC
d_gene: NA; j_gene: TRBJ1-1; v_gene: TRBV27; abundance: NA; CDR3aa: CASSLCERTEAFF; CDR3nt: TGTGCCAGCAGTTTATGCGAACGGACTGAAGCTTTCTTT
d_gene: NA; j_gene: TRBJ2-3; v_gene: TRBV27; abundance: many; CDR3aa: CASSHSPGAGTDTQYF; CDR3nt: TGTGCCAGCAGTCATTCTCCCGGGGCCGGCACAGATACGCAGTATTTT
d_gene: NA; j_gene: TRBJ2-5; v_gene: TRBV6-1; abundance: many; CDR3aa: CASTPASGTLSRETQYF; CDR3nt: TGTGCCAGCACCCCTGCATCCGGGACACTTTCCCGAGAGACCCAGTACTTC
d_gene: NA; j_gene: TRBJ1-2; v_gene: TRBV5-1; abundance: few; CDR3aa: CASSLDRTRGNGYTF; CDR3nt: TGCGCCAGCAGCTTGGATAGGACAAGGGGCAATGGCTACACCTTC
d_gene: TRBD1; j_gene: TRBJ1-1; v_gene: TRBV29-1; abundance: many; CDR3aa: CSASGQPNTEAFF; CDR3nt: TGCAGCGCTTCGGGACAGCCGAACACTGAAGCTTTCTTT
d_gene: NA; j_gene: TRBJ2-3; v_gene: TRBV6-2/TRBV6-3; abundance: few; CDR3aa: CASSYDGGIGTDTQYF; CDR3nt: TGTGCCAGCAGTTACGACGGGGGTATCGGCACAGATACGCAGTATTTT
d_gene: TRBD1; j_gene: TRBJ1-2; v_gene: TRBV6-1; abundance: few; CDR3aa: CASRNIQGAWGYTF; CDR3nt: TGTGCCAGCAGAAACATCCAGGGGGCTTGGGGCTACACCTTC
d_gene: NA; j_gene: TRBJ1-5; v_gene: TRBV4-1; abundance: NA; CDR3aa: CASSQDWVPYSNQPQHF; CDR3nt: TGCGCCAGCAGCCAAGATTGGGTCCCCTATAGCAATCAGCCCCAGCATTTT
d_gene: NA; j_gene: TRBJ2-7; v_gene: TRBV13; abundance: many; CDR3aa: CASSSGYEQYF; CDR3nt: TGTGCCAGCAGCTCGGGGTACGAGCAGTACTTC
d_gene: NA; j_gene: TRBJ2-3; v_gene: TRBV12-3/TRBV12-4; abundance: many; CDR3aa: CASSLGSVGVLTDTQYF; CDR3nt: TGTGCCAGCAGTTTGGGGTCGGTTGGAGTGCTCACAGATACGCAGTATTTT
d_gene: TRBD2; j_gene: TRBJ2-1; v_gene: TRBV7-3; abundance: many; CDR3aa: CASSLGLAGGSSYNEQFF; CDR3nt: TGTGCCAGCAGCTTAGGACTAGCGGGAGGAAGCTCCTACAATGAGCAGTTCTTC
d_gene: TRBD2; j_gene: TRBJ2-1; v_gene: TRBV5-1; abundance: many; CDR3aa: CASSSGLAGGLYNNEQFF; CDR3nt: TGCGCCAGCAGCTCGGGACTAGCGGGAGGGCTCTACAACAATGAGCAGTTCTTC
d_gene: NA; j_gene: TRBJ2-7; v_gene: TRBV30; abundance: many; CDR3aa: CAWSRGGSSNEQYF; CDR3nt: TGTGCCTGGAGCAGGGGGGGTTCATCCAACGAGCAGTACTTC
d_gene: NA; j_gene: TRBJ2-7; v_gene: TRBV7-2; abundance: many; CDR3aa: CASSLEQGPVYEQYF; CDR3nt: TGTGCCAGCAGCTTAGAACAGGGACCTGTCTACGAGCAGTACTTC
d_gene: TRBD2; j_gene: TRBJ2-2; v_gene: TRBV24-1; abundance: few; CDR3aa: CATSEGRVTGELFF; CDR3nt: TGTGCCACCAGTGAGGGGAGGGTCACCGGGGAGCTGTTTTTT
d_gene: NA; j_gene: TRBJ1-2; v_gene: TRBV18; abundance: many; CDR3aa: CASSPPSRGVYGYTF; CDR3nt: TGTGCCAGCTCACCACCCTCGAGGGGGGTCTATGGCTACACCTTC
d_gene: NA; j_gene: TRBJ2-2; v_gene: TRBV30; abundance: many; CDR3aa: CARRRGGYTGELFF; CDR3nt: TGTGCCAGGCGGCGGGGCGGGTACACCGGGGAGCTGTTTTTT
d_gene: NA; j_gene: TRBJ1-1; v_gene: TRBV19; abundance: once; CDR3aa: CASRVRVEGTEAFF; CDR3nt: TGTGCCAGTAGGGTCAGGGTGGAAGGGACTGAAGCTTTCTTT
d_gene: TRBD2; j_gene: TRBJ2-1; v_gene: TRBV12-3/TRBV12-4; abundance: NA; CDR3aa: CASSLAPGLAGGGYNEQFF; CDR3nt: TGTGCCAGCAGTTTAGCACCGGGACTAGCGGGAGGAGGTTACAATGAGCAGTTCTTC
d_gene: NA; j_gene: TRBJ1-6; v_gene: TRBV27; abundance: NA; CDR3aa: CASGPLEAGNSPLHF; CDR3nt: TGTGCCAGCGGACCCCTGGAAGCGGGGAATTCACCCCTCCACTTT
d_gene: NA; j_gene: TRBJ1-5; v_gene: TRBV20-1; abundance: many; CDR3aa: CSASERNNQPQHF; CDR3nt: TGCAGTGCTAGTGAGAGGAACAATCAGCCCCAGCATTTT
d_gene: NA; j_gene: TRBJ2-2; v_gene: TRBV2; abundance: many; CDR3aa: CASSEGQFAGELFF; CDR3nt: TGTGCCAGCAGTGAAGGGCAGTTCGCCGGGGAGCTGTTTTTT
d_gene: NA; j_gene: TRBJ1-4; v_gene: TRBV11-2; abundance: many; CDR3aa: CASSLAGGMDEKLFF; CDR3nt: TGTGCCAGCAGCTTAGCCGGAGGGATGGATGAAAAACTGTTTTTT
d_gene: TRBD2; j_gene: TRBJ2-1; v_gene: TRBV2; abundance: few; CDR3aa: CASTGPPTSGSQRNEQFF; CDR3nt: TGTGCCAGCACCGGACCCCCTACTAGCGGGAGTCAGAGGAATGAGCAGTTCTTC
d_gene: TRBD1; j_gene: TRBJ2-1; v_gene: TRBV6-1; abundance: NA; CDR3aa: CASTRDRDNEQFF; CDR3nt: TGTGCCAGCACGAGGGACAGGGACAATGAGCAGTTCTTC
d_gene: NA; j_gene: TRBJ2-2; v_gene: TRBV9; abundance: NA; CDR3aa: CASSTGANTGELFF; CDR3nt: TGTGCCAGCAGCACGGGAGCGAACACCGGGGAGCTGTTTTTT
d_gene: NA; j_gene: TRBJ2-3; v_gene: TRBV15; abundance: many; CDR3aa: CATSSWREAVGNTQYF; CDR3nt: TGTGCCACCAGCAGCTGGCGTGAAGCGGTGGGCAATACGCAGTATTTT
d_gene: NA; j_gene: TRBJ1-1; v_gene: TRBV18; abundance: many; CDR3aa: CASSPTGTEAFF; CDR3nt: TGTGCCAGTAGTCCGACAGGTACTGAAGCTTTCTTT
d_gene: NA; j_gene: TRBJ1-2; v_gene: TRBV29-1; abundance: many; CDR3aa: CSVEGRRIGYGYTF; CDR3nt: TGCAGCGTTGAAGGCCGCAGGATCGGCTATGGCTACACCTTC
d_gene: NA; j_gene: TRBJ2-1; v_gene: TRBV28; abundance: many; CDR3aa: CASTMTGGGLYNEQFF; CDR3nt: TGTGCCAGCACCATGACTGGGGGGGGGCTCTACAATGAGCAGTTCTTC
d_gene: NA; j_gene: TRBJ2-1; v_gene: TRBV9; abundance: NA; CDR3aa: CASSVGGMSLSGNEQFF; CDR3nt: TGTGCCAGCAGCGTAGGGGGGATGAGCCTTTCGGGCAATGAGCAGTTCTTC
d_gene: TRBD1; j_gene: TRBJ1-4; v_gene: TRBV5-5; abundance: NA; CDR3aa: CASSPQGGNEKLFF; CDR3nt: TGTGCCAGCAGCCCTCAGGGGGGTAATGAAAAACTGTTTTTT